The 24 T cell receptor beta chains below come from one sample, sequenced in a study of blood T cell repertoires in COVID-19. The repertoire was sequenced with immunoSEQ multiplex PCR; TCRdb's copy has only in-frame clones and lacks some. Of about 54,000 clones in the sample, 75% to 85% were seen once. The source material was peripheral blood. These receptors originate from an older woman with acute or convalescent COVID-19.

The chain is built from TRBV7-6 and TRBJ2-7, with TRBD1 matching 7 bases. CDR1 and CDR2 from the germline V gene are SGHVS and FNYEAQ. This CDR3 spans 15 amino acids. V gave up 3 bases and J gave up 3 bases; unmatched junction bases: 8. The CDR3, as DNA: TGTGCCAGCAGCTTCGGGGACAGAGGGGTCTACGAGCAGTACTTC. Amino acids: CASSFGDRGVYEQYF.

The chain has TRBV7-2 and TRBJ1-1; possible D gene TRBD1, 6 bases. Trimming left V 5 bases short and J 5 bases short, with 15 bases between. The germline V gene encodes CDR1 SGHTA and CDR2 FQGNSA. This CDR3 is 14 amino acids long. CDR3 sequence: CASSDQGGGTEAFF. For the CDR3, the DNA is TGTGCCAGCAGCGACCAGGGAGGGGGGACTGAAGCTTTCTTT.

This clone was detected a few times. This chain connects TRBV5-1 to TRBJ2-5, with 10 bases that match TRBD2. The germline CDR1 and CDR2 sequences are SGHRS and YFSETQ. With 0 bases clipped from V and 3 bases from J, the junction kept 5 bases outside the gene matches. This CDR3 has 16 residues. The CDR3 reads CASSLALLAGEETQYF. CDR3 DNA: TGCGCCAGCAGCTTGGCCTTGCTAGCGGGAGAAGAGACCCAGTACTTC. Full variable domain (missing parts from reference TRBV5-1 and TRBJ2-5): KAGVTQTPRYLIKTRGQQVTLSCSPISGHRSVSWYQQTPGQGLQFLFEYFSETQRNKGNFPGRFSGRQFSNSRSEMNVSTLELGDSALYLCASSLALLAGEETQYFGPGTRLLVL.

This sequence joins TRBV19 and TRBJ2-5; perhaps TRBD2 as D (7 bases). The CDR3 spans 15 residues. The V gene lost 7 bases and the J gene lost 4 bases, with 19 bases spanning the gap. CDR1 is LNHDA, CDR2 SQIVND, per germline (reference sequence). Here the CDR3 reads CASKVGGARGETQYF. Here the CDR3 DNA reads TGTGCCAGTAAAGTGGGGGGGGCGCGGGGAGAGACCCAGTACTTC.

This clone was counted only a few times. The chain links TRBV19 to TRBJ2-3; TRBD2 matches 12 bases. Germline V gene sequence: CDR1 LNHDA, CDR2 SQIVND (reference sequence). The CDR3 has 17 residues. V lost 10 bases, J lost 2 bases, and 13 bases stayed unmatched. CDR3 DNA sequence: TGTGCCACCTCCACGACTAGCGGGGGCACGGTCACAGATACGCAGTATTTT. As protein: CATSTTSGGTVTDTQYF. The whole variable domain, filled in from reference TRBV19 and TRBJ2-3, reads DGGITQSPKYLFRKEGQNVTLSCEQNLNHDAMYWYRQDPGQGLRLIYYSQIVNDFQKGDIAEGYSVSREKKESFPLTVTSAQKNPTAFYLCATSTTSGGTVTDTQYFGPGTRLTVL.

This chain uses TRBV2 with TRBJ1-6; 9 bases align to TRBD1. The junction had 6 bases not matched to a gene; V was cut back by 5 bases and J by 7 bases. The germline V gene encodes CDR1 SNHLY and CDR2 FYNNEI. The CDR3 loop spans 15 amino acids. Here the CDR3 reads CASSLTGGGNSPLHF. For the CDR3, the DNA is TGTGCCAGCAGTTTAACAGGGGGCGGGAATTCACCCCTCCACTTT.

CDR3 nucleotides: TGTGCCAGCGAGAGGTGGGCAGGGGACACTGAAGCTTTCTTT. This sequence encodes CASERWAGDTEAFF. The genes are TRBV28 and TRBJ1-1; weak D call: TRBD1 (6 bases). Germline V CDR1 and CDR2: MDHEN, SYDVKM. Trimming took 8 bases from V and 3 from J, leaving 16 bases between them. This CDR3 is 14 amino acids long.

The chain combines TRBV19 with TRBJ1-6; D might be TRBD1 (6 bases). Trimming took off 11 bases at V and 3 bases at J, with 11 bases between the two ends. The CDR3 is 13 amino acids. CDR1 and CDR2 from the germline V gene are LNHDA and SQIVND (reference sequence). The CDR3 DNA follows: TGTGCCTCTCGACAGGACTATAATTCACCCCTCCACTTT. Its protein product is CASRQDYNSPLHF.

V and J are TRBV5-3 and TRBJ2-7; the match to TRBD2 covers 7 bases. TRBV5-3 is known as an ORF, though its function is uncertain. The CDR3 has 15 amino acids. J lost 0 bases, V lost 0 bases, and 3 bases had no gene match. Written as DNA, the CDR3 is TGTGCCAGAAGCTTGGGGCGGGGGAGCTCCTACGAGCAGTACTTC. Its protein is CARSLGRGSSYEQYF.

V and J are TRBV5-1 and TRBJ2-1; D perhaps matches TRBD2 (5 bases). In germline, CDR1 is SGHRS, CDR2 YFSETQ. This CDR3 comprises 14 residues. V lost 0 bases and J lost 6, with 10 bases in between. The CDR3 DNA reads TGCGCCAGCAGCTTGGGACCGGCGGGCAATGAGCAGTTCTTC. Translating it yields CASSLGPAGNEQFF.

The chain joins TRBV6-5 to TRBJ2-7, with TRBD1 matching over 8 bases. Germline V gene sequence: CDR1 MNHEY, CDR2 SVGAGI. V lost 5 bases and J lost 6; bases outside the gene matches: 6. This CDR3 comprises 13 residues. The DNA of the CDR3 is TGTGCCAGCAGTCCCACCGGGACAGGCGAGCAGTACTTC. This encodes CASSPTGTGEQYF.

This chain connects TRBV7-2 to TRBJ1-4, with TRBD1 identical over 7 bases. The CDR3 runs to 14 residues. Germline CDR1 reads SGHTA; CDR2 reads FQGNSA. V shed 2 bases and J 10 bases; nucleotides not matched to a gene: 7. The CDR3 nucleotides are TGTGCCAGCAGCTTAAGCACAGGGGAAGGAAAACTGTTTTTT. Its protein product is CASSLSTGEGKLFF.

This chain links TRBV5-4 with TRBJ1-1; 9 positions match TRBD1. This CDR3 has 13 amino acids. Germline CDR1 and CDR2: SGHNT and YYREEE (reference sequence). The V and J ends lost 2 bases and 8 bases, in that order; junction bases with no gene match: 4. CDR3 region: CASSLRDREEAFF. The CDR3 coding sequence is TGTGCCAGCAGCTTACGGGACAGGGAGGAAGCTTTCTTT.

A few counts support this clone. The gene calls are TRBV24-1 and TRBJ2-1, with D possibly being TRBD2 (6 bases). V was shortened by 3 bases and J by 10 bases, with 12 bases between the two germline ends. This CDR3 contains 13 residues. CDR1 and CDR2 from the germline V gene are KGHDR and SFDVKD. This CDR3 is CATSDPGLREQFF. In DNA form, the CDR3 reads TGTGCCACCAGTGATCCGGGACTCCGGGAGCAGTTCTTC.

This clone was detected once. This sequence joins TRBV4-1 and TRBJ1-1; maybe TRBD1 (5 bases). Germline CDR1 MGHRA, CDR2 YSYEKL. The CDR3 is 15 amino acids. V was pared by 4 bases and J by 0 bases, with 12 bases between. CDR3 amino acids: CASSPQGQLNTEAFF. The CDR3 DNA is TGCGCCAGCAGCCCGCAGGGCCAGTTGAACACTGAAGCTTTCTTT.

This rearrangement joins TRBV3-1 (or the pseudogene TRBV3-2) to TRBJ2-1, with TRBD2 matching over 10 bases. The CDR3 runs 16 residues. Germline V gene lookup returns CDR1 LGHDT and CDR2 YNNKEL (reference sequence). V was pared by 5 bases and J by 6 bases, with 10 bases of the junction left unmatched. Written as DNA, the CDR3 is TGTGCCAGCAGCACGGAGCGACTAGCGGGTTTCAATGAGCAGTTCTTC. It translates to CASSTERLAGFNEQFF.

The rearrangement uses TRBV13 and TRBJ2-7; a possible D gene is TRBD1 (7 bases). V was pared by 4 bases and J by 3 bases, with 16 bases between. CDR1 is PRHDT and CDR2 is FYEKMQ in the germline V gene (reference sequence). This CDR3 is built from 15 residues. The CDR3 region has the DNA TGTGCCAGCAGCTCAGGGGGGCAGGGGGTCTACGAGCAGTACTTC. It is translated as CASSSGGQGVYEQYF.

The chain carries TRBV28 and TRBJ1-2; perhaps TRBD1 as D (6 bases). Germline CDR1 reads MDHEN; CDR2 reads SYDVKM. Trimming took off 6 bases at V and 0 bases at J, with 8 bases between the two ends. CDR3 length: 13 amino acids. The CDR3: CASRGTPNYGYTF. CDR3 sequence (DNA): TGTGCCAGCAGGGGGACACCTAACTATGGCTACACCTTC.

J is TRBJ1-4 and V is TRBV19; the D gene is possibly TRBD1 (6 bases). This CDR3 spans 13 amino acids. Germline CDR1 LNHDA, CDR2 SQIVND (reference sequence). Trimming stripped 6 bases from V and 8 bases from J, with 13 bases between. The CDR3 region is CASRGALREKLFF. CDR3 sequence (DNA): TGTGCCAGTAGGGGGGCGCTAAGAGAAAAACTGTTTTTT.

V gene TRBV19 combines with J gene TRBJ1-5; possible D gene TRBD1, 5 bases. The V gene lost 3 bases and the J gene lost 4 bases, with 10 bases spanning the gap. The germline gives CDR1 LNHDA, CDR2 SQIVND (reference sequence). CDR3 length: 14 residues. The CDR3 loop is CASSMGQANQPQHF. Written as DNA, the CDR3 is TGTGCCAGTAGTATGGGGCAGGCTAATCAGCCCCAGCATTTT.

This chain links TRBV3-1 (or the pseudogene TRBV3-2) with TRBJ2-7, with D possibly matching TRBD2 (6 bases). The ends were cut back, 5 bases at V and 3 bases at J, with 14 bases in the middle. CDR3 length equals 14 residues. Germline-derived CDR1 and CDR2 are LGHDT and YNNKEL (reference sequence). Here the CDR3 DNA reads TGTGCCAGCAGCAGATCATTGGGGGGCTACGAGCAGTACTTC. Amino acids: CASSRSLGGYEQYF.

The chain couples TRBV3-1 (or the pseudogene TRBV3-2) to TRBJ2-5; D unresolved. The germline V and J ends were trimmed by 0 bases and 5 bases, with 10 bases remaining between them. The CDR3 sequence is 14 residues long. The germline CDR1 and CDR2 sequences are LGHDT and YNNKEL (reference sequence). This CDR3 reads CASSQDGSRETQYF. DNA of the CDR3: TGTGCCAGCAGCCAAGATGGATCTAGGGAGACCCAGTACTTC.

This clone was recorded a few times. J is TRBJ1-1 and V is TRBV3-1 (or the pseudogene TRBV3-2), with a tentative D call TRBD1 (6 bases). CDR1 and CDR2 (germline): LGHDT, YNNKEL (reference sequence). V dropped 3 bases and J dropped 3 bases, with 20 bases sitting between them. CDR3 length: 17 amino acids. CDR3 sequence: CASSQSPSWTDYTEAFF. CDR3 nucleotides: TGTGCCAGCAGCCAGTCCCCCTCTTGGACAGATTACACTGAAGCTTTCTTT.

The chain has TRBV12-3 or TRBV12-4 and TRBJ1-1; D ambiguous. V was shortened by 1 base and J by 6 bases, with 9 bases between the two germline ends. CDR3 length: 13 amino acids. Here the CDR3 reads CASSLGSVAEAFF. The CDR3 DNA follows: TGTGCCAGCAGTTTAGGGTCGGTGGCTGAAGCTTTCTTT.